The entry below gives a single T cell receptor (beta chain) sequence along with its context. The data stem from a study of blood T cell repertoires in COVID-19. All enrollees were about 18 to 100 years old and from fewer than 30 US areas. In assigning cohorts, the study relied on participant-reported clinical history. Germline lookup yields CDR1 PRHDT and CDR2 FYEKMQ (reference sequence). This CDR3 comprises 16 residues. Trimming removed 5 bases from V and 0 bases from J; junction bases left unmatched: 5. Under the authors' procedure: The assay estimated nucleated cells by amplifying reference gene primers. Profiled with immunoSEQ multiplex PCR; TCRdb holds only in-frame clones, not every one. The D gene and trimming were derived from the DNA, and the V and J assignments and clone size from that table. This sample has about 200,000 clones, with just under 90% found just once.

The chain links TRBV13 to TRBJ1-5, with 9 bases aligning to TRBD1. Sequencing was performed on PBMCs or T cells enriched from blood (not recorded which). The sequence came from a woman aged 30 to 39 with acute COVID-19. Here the CDR3 DNA reads TGTGCCAGCAGCACCACGGACAGGGGTAGCAATCAGCCCCAGCATTTT. Amino acid sequence: CASSTTDRGSNQPQHF. Drawing the rest from reference TRBV13 and TRBJ1-5, the complete variable domain is AAGVIQSPRHLIKEKRETATLKCYPIPRHDTVYWYQQGPGQDPQFLISFYEKMQSDKGSIPDRFSAQQFSDYHSELNMSSLELGDSALYFCASSTTDRGSNQPQHFGDGTRLSIL.